A selection of T cell receptor beta chains follows, all from one sample in a study of cytomegalovirus exposure and HLA in healthy donors. This table comes from immunoSEQ multiplex PCR, and its TCRdb copy is limited to in-frame clones, with some not included. This sample yields some 100,000 clones, of which roughly 75% are seen a single time; 13% to 15% belongs to the top ten. The sample taken for sequencing was PBMCs. All receptors derive from a male donor in good health and CMV-seropositive. The CDR3 runs from the conserved cysteine through the conserved F or W. The D gene is left open where the match is weak. Clone size appears in some rows only: once, few, many, or a class for an expanded clone.

v_call	j_call	clone_size	d_call	cdr3_nt	cdr3_aa
TRBV19	TRBJ1-2	.	TRBD1	TGTGCCACCTTCCATGGAGGGGGCTTTGACTATGGCTACACCTTC	CATFHGGGFDYGYTF
TRBV4-3	TRBJ1-5	.	.	TGCGCCAGCAGCCGAGGGATTTATAGCAATCAGCCCCAGCATTTT	CASSRGIYSNQPQHF
TRBV18	TRBJ2-7	.	.	TGTGCCAGCTCAATCTCCGGGACAACCTACGAGCAGTACTTC	CASSISGTTYEQYF
TRBV5-1	TRBJ2-5	.	TRBD1	TGCGCCAGCAGCGGGACGGGACAGGCAGGGCAGGGAGAGACCCAGTACTTC	CASSGTGQAGQGETQYF
TRBV18	TRBJ1-1	.	TRBD1	TGTGCCAGCTCACCAACACAGGGGGCCGACACTGAAGCTTTCTTT	CASSPTQGADTEAFF
TRBV7-3	TRBJ2-1	.	TRBD2	TGTGCCAGCAGCTTACAGGTCCGAGCGGGGGAGCAGTTCTTC	CASSLQVRAGEQFF
TRBV7-9	TRBJ1-1	few	.	TGTGCCAGCAGTTTCCCGACTTTGGGTGGTGCGGCTTTCTTT	CASSFPTLGGAAFF
TRBV10-1	TRBJ2-3	.	TRBD1	TGCGCCAGCAGAAGCGACAGGGGCGAGACAGATACGCAGTATTTT	CASRSDRGETDTQYF
TRBV10-3	TRBJ2-3	.	TRBD1	TGTGCCATCAGCGGACAGGGGGCGCGGGAAGATACGCAGTATTTT	CAISGQGAREDTQYF
TRBV14	TRBJ2-3	.	.	TGTGCCAGCAGCCAACTTTATTCGACCCGAAATAAAGAGGCAAATACGCAGTATTTT	CASSQLYSTRNKEANTQYF
TRBV19	TRBJ1-4	.	.	TGTGCCAGTAGTATGGAGGAGTCGGGTGAAAAACTGTTTTTT	CASSMEESGEKLFF
TRBV7-2	TRBJ2-5	.	TRBD2	TGTGCCAGCAGCTTGGGTAGCGGGGGCGCAGAGACCCAGTACTTC	CASSLGSGGAETQYF
TRBV19	TRBJ1-4	.	TRBD1	TGTGCCAGTACCAGGGGGCTGGGCGTTAATGAAAAACTGTTTTTT	CASTRGLGVNEKLFF
TRBV13	TRBJ2-3	.	.	TGTGCCAGCAGCTTAGCGGGGAGCACAGATACGCAGTATTTT	CASSLAGSTDTQYF
TRBV6-1	TRBJ1-3	.	.	TGTGCCAGCAGTGACGGGGGTCGCGGGGAGGTTGGAAACACCATATATTTT	CASSDGGRGEVGNTIYF
TRBV10-2	TRBJ2-5	.	.	TGCGCCAGCAGTGTTGGGGACGCCGCGGGGAAGACCCAGTACTTC	CASSVGDAAGKTQYF
TRBV6-7	TRBJ2-7	.	.	TGTGCCAGCAGTTCGACTGCCTACGAGCAGTACTTC	CASSSTAYEQYF
TRBV19	TRBJ2-3	.	TRBD2	TGTGCCAGTAGTATAGACTACCGGGGGGCAGATACGCAGTATTTT	CASSIDYRGADTQYF
TRBV27	TRBJ2-7	.	.	TGTGCCAGCAGGGGTCAGGGATACTACGAGCAGTACTTC	CASRGQGYYEQYF
TRBV30	TRBJ2-7	.	.	TGTGCCTGGCGACGGGAGAGTTTCTCCGAGCAGTACTTC	CAWRRESFSEQYF
TRBV5-1	TRBJ1-2	.	TRBD1	TGCGCCAGCAGTCCGGGACAGGGTGTTTATGGCTACACCTTC	CASSPGQGVYGYTF
TRBV5-1	TRBJ1-4	few	TRBD1	TGCGCCAGCAGCTTGGAGGGGGCGAAGCTTGAAAAACTGTTTTTT	CASSLEGAKLEKLFF
TRBV27	TRBJ2-2	.	.	TGTGCCAGCACCGGACAGTCCACCGGGGAGCTGTTTTTT	CASTGQSTGELFF
TRBV9	TRBJ2-5	.	TRBD2	TGTGCCAGCAGCGTAGGTCGCGGGGGGGGAGGGGAGACCCAGTACTTC	CASSVGRGGGGETQYF